A single sample gave rise to the 16 T cell receptor beta chains below, sequenced in a study of radiation and T cells in renal cell carcinoma. Regarding time point: blood 4 weeks post-SBRT, at nephrectomy. Treatment meaning: 15 Gy SBRT to primary tumor, nephrectomy 4 weeks later. Generated by immunoSEQ multiplex PCR, the TCRdb table keeps only in-frame clones and is missing some. The repertoire has approximately 86,000 clones, about 82% of them found once; the top ten carry under 10%. The sample here was blood, taken from a patient whose treatment included radiotherapy and nephrectomy. Every receptor here comes from a man aged 50 to 60 with renal cell carcinoma.

Only a few counts were recorded for this clone. This chain links TRBV4-1 with TRBJ2-1; 7 bases match TRBD2. CDR1 is MGHRA and CDR2 is YSYEKL in the germline V gene. The CDR3 is 16 amino acids. Trimming took 0 bases from V and 2 from J; bases not matched to a gene: 4. CDR3 bases: TGCGCCAGCAGCCAAGATTGGGGGGGGGCCTACAATGAGCAGTTCTTC. Protein sequence: CASSQDWGGAYNEQFF.

This chain connects TRBV16 to TRBJ1-5; D uncertain. The CDR3 has 13 amino acids. The germline gives CDR1 KGHSY, CDR2 FQNENV. The V and J ends lost 0 bases and 4 bases respectively, with 4 bases between them. CDR3 DNA sequence: TGTGCCAGCAGCCAATCGGGAAATCAGCCCCAGCATTTT. This sequence encodes CASSQSGNQPQHF.

This chain joins TRBV29-1 and TRBJ2-7; TRBD1 agrees at 8 bases. The CDR3 has 13 amino acids. Germline CDR1 is SQVTM and CDR2 is ANQGSEA. After removal of 7 bases from V and 2 bases from J, the junction contained 7 bases not matched to a gene. The CDR3 coding sequence is TGCAGCGCCGGGACAGGCAGAACCTACGAGCAGTACTTC. It translates to CSAGTGRTYEQYF.

This clone was detected a few times. This chain connects TRBV6-1 to TRBJ2-3, with 8 bases that match TRBD1. CDR3 length: 15 amino acids. Germline values: CDR1 MNHNS, CDR2 SASEGT. V gave up 5 bases and J gave up 0 bases; unmatched junction bases: 4. DNA for the CDR3: TGTGCCAGCAGTCAGGGGGCCCTTAGCACAGATACGCAGTATTTT. Translation gives CASSQGALSTDTQYF.

The chain links TRBV2 to TRBJ1-2, with D possibly matching TRBD1 (6 bases). Germline V gene data show CDR1 as SNHLY and CDR2 as FYNNEI. With 3 bases removed from V and 0 bases from J, the gap between germline ends came to 14 bases. This CDR3 region has 16 residues. In DNA form, the CDR3 reads TGTGCCAGCAGTGACTCTGGGACACAAGCTAACTATGGCTACACCTTC. Translation gives CASSDSGTQANYGYTF.

The V call is TRBV7-3, the J call TRBJ2-5, with D hard to call. This CDR3 comprises 11 residues. Germline CDR1 is SGHTA and CDR2 is FQGTGA. V lost 2 bases and J lost 5, with 3 bases in between. CDR3 region: CASSLWETQYF. In DNA form, the CDR3 reads TGTGCCAGCAGCTTATGGGAGACCCAGTACTTC.

The chain recombines TRBV19 with TRBJ2-1; TRBD1 agrees at 9 bases. The germline V gene encodes CDR1 LNHDA and CDR2 SQIVND (reference sequence). CDR3 size: 14 residues. The junction had 10 bases not matched to a gene; V was cut back by 9 bases and J by 7 bases. The CDR3 spells CASSAQGARNEQFF. The CDR3 nucleotides are TGTGCCAGCTCTGCACAGGGGGCTAGGAATGAGCAGTTCTTC.

The chain has TRBV10-3 and TRBJ1-2; perhaps TRBD1 as D (6 bases). Trimming took 4 bases from V and 6 from J, leaving 15 bases between them. In germline, CDR1 is ENHRY, CDR2 SYGVKD. This CDR3 region has 14 residues. In DNA form, the CDR3 reads TGTGCCATCAGTGCGTCTTCAGGGGCGGATGGCTACACCTTC. It encodes CAISASSGADGYTF.

The chain has TRBV4-3 and TRBJ2-7, with no clear D. Germline V lookup: CDR1 LGHNA, CDR2 YSLEER. The CDR3 is 16 amino acids. Deletions cut 2 bases from V and 2 bases from J, with 16 bases between. CDR3 region: CASSQIALHGAYEQYF. CDR3 DNA sequence: TGCGCCAGCAGCCAAATTGCACTTCATGGGGCCTACGAGCAGTACTTC.

This clone appeared once. The CDR3 loop reads CASSPQGFAGNTIYF. CDR3 nucleotide sequence: TGTGCCAGCAGCCCACAGGGGTTTGCTGGAAACACCATATATTTT. The chain carries TRBV7-2 and TRBJ1-3, with TRBD1 identical over 7 bases. The CDR3 extends over 15 amino acids. Germline lookup yields CDR1 SGHTA and CDR2 FQGNSA. V lost 5 bases, J lost 2 bases, and 6 bases stayed unmatched.

The chain uses TRBV14 and TRBJ2-6; maybe TRBD1 (5 bases). The germline gives CDR1 SGHDN, CDR2 FVKESK. Trimming removed 4 bases from V and 0 bases from J, with 10 bases in between. This CDR3 comprises 16 residues. CDR3 DNA: TGTGCCAGCAGCCCCCTTACAGGCTCTGGGGCCAACGTCCTGACTTTC. It yields the protein CASSPLTGSGANVLTF.

The V call is TRBV7-8, the J call TRBJ2-7, with 10 bases that match TRBD1. J lost 7 bases, V lost 5 bases, and 14 bases had no gene match. Germline CDR1 SGHVS, CDR2 FQNEAQ. The CDR3 is 16 amino acids. DNA of the CDR3: TGTGCCAGCAGCCCCCACAGGGGGGGACAGGGGAAAGAGCAGTACTTC. This encodes CASSPHRGGQGKEQYF. Filled out from reference TRBV7-8 and TRBJ2-7, the complete variable domain reads GAGVSQSPRYKVAKRGQDVALRCDPISGHVSLFWYQQALGQGPEFLTYFQNEAQLDKSGLPSDRFFAERPEGSVSTLKIQRTQQEDSAVYLCASSPHRGGQGKEQYFGPGTRLTVT.

V usage is TRBV18 and J usage is TRBJ1-2; TRBD1 matches at 8 bases. Trimming cost V 1 base and J 5 bases; bases outside gene matches: 6. Per germline, CDR1 KGHSH and CDR2 LQKENI. This CDR3 region has 15 residues. CDR3 residues: CASSPQHRGAYGYTF. CDR3 in DNA: TGTGCCAGCTCACCACAGCACAGGGGGGCATATGGCTACACCTTC.

A word on this clone: The junction departs from germline at one end; a sequencing error may be responsible. The chain employs TRBV7-7 and TRBJ2-3, with TRBD2 matching over 11 bases. The CDR3 sequence is 20 residues long. Germline CDR1 is SSHAT and CDR2 is FNYEAQ (reference sequence). This CDR3 reads CASSSVARASGRRGTDTQYF. In DNA, the CDR3 is TGTGCTAGCAGCTCCGTCGCTAGAGCTAGCGGGAGGAGGGGCACAGATACGCAGTATTTT.

This chain connects TRBV29-1 to TRBJ2-1, with D perhaps TRBD2 (6 bases). V lost 4 bases and J 7 bases, leaving 20 bases between the germline ends. The CDR3 extends over 15 amino acids. The germline gives CDR1 SQVTM, CDR2 ANQGSEA. CDR3 nucleotides: TGCAGCGTTGCCGGCGGGACTTTATCGGGGAATGAGCAGTTCTTC. It encodes CSVAGGTLSGNEQFF.

The chain has TRBV7-9 and TRBJ2-1; tentative D call: TRBD2 (5 bases). This CDR3 contains 14 residues. CDR1 SEHNR and CDR2 FQNEAQ come from the germline V gene (reference sequence). Trimming took off 5 bases at V and 4 bases at J, with 12 bases between the two ends. CDR3 in amino acids: CASSPGGLYNEQFF. The DNA of the CDR3 is TGTGCCAGCAGCCCGGGCGGGCTTTACAATGAGCAGTTCTTC.